A single sample gave rise to the 10 T cell receptor beta chains below, sequenced in a study of response to subunit inactivated influenza vaccine. TCRdb called the RT-PCR reads again in MiXCR, with one record for every CDR3 protein. Among approximately 570,000 distinct CDR3 sequences listed, about 8% were seen once. The sequences come from PBMCs from blood, collected less than 25 months after vaccination. The receptors shown here come from a man aged 45-69 years who received an inactivated influenza vaccine.

This clonotype was seen repeatedly, ten times or more. The chain employs TRBV5-1 and TRBJ2-1; 9 nucleotides agree with TRBD2. Germline CDR1 and CDR2: SGHRS and YFSETQ. V lost 0 bases and J lost 6; bases outside the gene matches: 4. This CDR3 has 15 residues. CDR3 loop: CASSLGGRALNEQFF. CDR3 in DNA: TGCGCCAGCAGCTTGGGCGGGAGGGCCCTCAATGAGCAGTTCTTC.

This clonotype appeared a few times. The J gene is TRBJ1-1, the V gene TRBV4-3; 7 nucleotides align to TRBD1. Germline trimming cut 1 base from V and 1 base from J; bases unmatched to any gene: 3. The CDR3 is 15 residues long. Germline CDR1 LGHNA, CDR2 YSLEER. CDR3 loop: CASSQADRANTEAFF. DNA of the CDR3: TGCGCCAGCAGCCAAGCCGACAGGGCGAACACTGAAGCTTTCTTT.

This clonotype occurred many times. V is TRBV6-6 and J is TRBJ1-1, with 7 bases that match TRBD1. Looked up from germline, CDR1 is MNHNY and CDR2 is SVGAGI (reference sequence). Trimming at V came to 3 bases and at J to 6 bases, leaving 1 base not matched to a gene. The CDR3 spans 12 residues. The CDR3 loop reads CASSYQGAEAFF. CDR3 nucleotides: TGTGCCAGCAGTTATCAGGGGGCTGAAGCTTTCTTT.

This clonotype appeared a few times. The V gene is TRBV5-1, the J gene TRBJ2-7, with TRBD2 matching over 9 bases. CDR1 and CDR2 (germline): SGHRS, YFSETQ. The CDR3 covers 13 residues. After removal of 4 bases from V and 5 bases from J, the junction contained 4 bases not matched to a gene. The CDR3 DNA follows: TGCGCCAGCAGCCAGGGACTAGCCCACGAGCAGTACTTC. Residues: CASSQGLAHEQYF.

V and J are TRBV5-6 and TRBJ2-7; tentatively, D is TRBD1 (6 bases). Trimming left V 4 bases short and J 6 bases short, with 17 bases between. The CDR3 length is 14 residues. From germline, CDR1 is SGHDT and CDR2 YYEEEE. This CDR3 is CASSVDRLSGEQYF. The CDR3 DNA reads TGTGCCAGCAGCGTAGACAGGTTGTCGGGCGAGCAGTACTTC.

This clonotype was recorded at least ten times. This chain links TRBV3-1 with TRBJ1-2; the D gene is possibly TRBD1 (5 bases). Germline CDR1 LGHDT, CDR2 YNNKEL (reference sequence). Trimming pared 1 base from V and 4 bases from J, leaving 13 bases between. The CDR3 totals 15 residues. This CDR3 is CASSQAAGGIYGYTF. The CDR3 DNA reads as TGTGCCAGCAGCCAAGCGGCCGGGGGGATCTATGGCTACACCTTC.

This clonotype showed up many times. In DNA form, the CDR3 reads TGCGCCAGCACCTTCCCGGGTCTCTACAATGAGCAGTTCTTC. It encodes CASTFPGLYNEQFF. The rearrangement uses TRBV5-1 and TRBJ2-1; the D is unclear. The CDR3 consists of 14 residues. V was shortened by 6 bases and J by 3 bases, with 13 bases between the two germline ends. The germline V gene encodes CDR1 SGHRS and CDR2 YFSETQ.

This clonotype has just a few counts. The chain employs TRBV20-1 and TRBJ2-7; 9 bases are a match to TRBD2. The V and J ends lost 0 bases and 4 bases, in that order; junction bases with no gene match: 7. This CDR3 comprises 15 residues. Germline CDR1 and CDR2: DFQATT and SNEGSKA (reference sequence). This chain's CDR3 is CSARDLLAGDYEQYF. Here the CDR3 DNA reads TGCAGTGCTAGAGATCTCTTAGCGGGGGATTACGAGCAGTACTTC.

This chain links TRBV4-1 with TRBJ1-2, with TRBD1 matching 9 bases. The CDR3 sequence is 15 residues long. Germline V gene data show CDR1 as MGHRA and CDR2 as YSYEKL. The trim removed 2 bases at V and 4 bases at J, leaving 5 bases unmatched. CDR3 sequence (DNA): TGCGCCAGCAGCCAATCGGGACAGGGCTTCTATGGCTACACCTTC. Encoded protein: CASSQSGQGFYGYTF.

V is TRBV15 and J is TRBJ1-4, with a tentative D call TRBD1 (6 bases). Germline CDR1 LNHNV, CDR2 YYDKDF (reference sequence). The CDR3 runs to 15 residues. The V end lost 5 bases, the J end lost 1 base, and 11 bases lay between the germline ends. CDR3 DNA sequence: TGTGCCACCAGCCGCGGACAGCAAACTAATGAAAAACTGTTTTTT. It translates to CATSRGQQTNEKLFF.